This T cell receptor beta chain emerged from a study of T cell changes during pregnancy in multiple sclerosis. Clones were read by immunoSEQ multiplex PCR, and TCRdb kept only the in-frame ones, dropping some. The sample includes about 52,000 clones, over 80% seen only once; the top ten take around 0.74%. Looked up from germline, CDR1 is SQVTM and CDR2 is ANQGSEA. The CDR3 length is 12 residues. The sequence was obtained from a female donor with multiple sclerosis, enrolled in a pregnancy study. The material was CD4+ T cells from peripheral blood mononuclear cells, obtained in the third trimester of pregnancy. V gene TRBV29-1 combines with J gene TRBJ2-5, with D tentatively TRBD1 (6 bases). TRBJ2-7 matches the DNA end more closely, so the J call is doubtful. The CDR3 DNA follows: TGCAGCGTCTTGACAGGACCCTACGAGCAGTACTTC. Its translation: CSVLTGPYEQYF.